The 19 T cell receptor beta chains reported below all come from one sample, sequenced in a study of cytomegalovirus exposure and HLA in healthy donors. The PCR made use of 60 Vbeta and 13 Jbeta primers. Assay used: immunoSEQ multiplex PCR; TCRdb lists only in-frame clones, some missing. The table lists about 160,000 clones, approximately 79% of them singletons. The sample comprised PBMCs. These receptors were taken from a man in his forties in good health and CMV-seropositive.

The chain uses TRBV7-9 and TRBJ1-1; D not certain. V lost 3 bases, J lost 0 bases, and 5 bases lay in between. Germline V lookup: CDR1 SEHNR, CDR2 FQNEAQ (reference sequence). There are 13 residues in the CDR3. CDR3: CASSFTMNTEAFF. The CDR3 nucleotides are TGTGCCAGCAGCTTCACAATGAACACTGAAGCTTTCTTT.

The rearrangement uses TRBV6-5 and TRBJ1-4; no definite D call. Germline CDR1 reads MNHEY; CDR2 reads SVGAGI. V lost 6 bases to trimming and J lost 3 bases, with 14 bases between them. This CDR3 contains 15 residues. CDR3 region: CASSQTPGANEKLFF. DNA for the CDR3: TGTGCCAGCAGCCAGACGCCGGGAGCTAATGAAAAACTGTTTTTT.

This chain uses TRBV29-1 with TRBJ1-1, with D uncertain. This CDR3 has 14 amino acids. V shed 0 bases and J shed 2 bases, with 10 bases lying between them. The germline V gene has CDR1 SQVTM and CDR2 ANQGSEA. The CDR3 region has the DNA TGCAGCGTTGAAGATCTTGCCAGAAACACTGAAGCTTTCTTT. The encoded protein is CSVEDLARNTEAFF. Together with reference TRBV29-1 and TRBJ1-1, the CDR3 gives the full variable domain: SAVISQKPSRDICQRGTSLTIQCQVDSQVTMMFWYRQQPGQSLTLIATANQGSEATYESGFVIDKFPISRPNLTFSTLTVSNMSPEDSSIYLCSVEDLARNTEAFFGQGTRLTVV.

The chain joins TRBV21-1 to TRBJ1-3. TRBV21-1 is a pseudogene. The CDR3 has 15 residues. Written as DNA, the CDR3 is TGTGCCAGCAGAAGGTCAGGAGGGCCCGGAAACACCATATATTTT. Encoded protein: CASRRSGGPGNTIYF.

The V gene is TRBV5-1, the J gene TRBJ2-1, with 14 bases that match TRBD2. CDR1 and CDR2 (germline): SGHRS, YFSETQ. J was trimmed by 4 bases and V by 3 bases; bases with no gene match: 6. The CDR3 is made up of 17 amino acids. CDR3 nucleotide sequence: TGCGCCAGCAGCTCAGGGACTAGCGGGGGCGTATACAATGAGCAGTTCTTC. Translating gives CASSSGTSGGVYNEQFF. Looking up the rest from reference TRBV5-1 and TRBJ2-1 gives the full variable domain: KAGVTQTPRYLIKTRGQQVTLSCSPISGHRSVSWYQQTPGQGLQFLFEYFSETQRNKGNFPGRFSGRQFSNSRSEMNVSTLELGDSALYLCASSSGTSGGVYNEQFFGPGTRLTVL.

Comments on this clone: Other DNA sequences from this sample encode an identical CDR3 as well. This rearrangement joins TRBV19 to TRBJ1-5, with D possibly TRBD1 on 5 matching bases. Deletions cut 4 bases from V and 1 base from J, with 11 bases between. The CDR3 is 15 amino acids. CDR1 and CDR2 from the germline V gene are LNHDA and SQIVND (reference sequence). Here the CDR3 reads CASSTGKRSNQPQHF. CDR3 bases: TGTGCCAGTAGTACAGGGAAAAGGAGCAATCAGCCCCAGCATTTT.

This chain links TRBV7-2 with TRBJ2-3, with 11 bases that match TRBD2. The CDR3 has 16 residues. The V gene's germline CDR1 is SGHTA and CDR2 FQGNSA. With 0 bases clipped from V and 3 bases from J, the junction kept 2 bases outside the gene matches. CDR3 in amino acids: CASSLASSGGTDTQYF. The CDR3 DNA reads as TGTGCCAGCAGCTTAGCCTCTAGCGGGGGGACAGATACGCAGTATTTT.

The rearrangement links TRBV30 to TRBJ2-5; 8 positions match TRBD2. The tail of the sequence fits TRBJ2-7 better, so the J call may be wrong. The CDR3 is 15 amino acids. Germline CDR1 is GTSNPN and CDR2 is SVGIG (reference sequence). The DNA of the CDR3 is TGTGCCTCCAAAGCGGGGGACCCCCTCTCCTACGAGCAGTACTTC. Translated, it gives CASKAGDPLSYEQYF.

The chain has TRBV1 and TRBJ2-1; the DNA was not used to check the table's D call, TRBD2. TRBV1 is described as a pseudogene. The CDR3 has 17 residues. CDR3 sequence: CTSSQGLAGGPYNEQFF. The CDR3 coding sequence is TGCACCAGCAGCCAGGGACTAGCGGGGGGCCCCTACAATGAGCAGTTCTTC.

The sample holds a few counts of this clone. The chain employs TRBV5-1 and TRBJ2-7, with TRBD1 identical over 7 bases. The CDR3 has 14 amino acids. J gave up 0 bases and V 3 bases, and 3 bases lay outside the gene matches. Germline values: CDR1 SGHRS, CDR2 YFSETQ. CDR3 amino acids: CASSWAGGSYEQYF. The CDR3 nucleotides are TGCGCCAGCAGCTGGGCAGGGGGCTCCTACGAGCAGTACTTC. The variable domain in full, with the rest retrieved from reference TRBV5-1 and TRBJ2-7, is KAGVTQTPRYLIKTRGQQVTLSCSPISGHRSVSWYQQTPGQGLQFLFEYFSETQRNKGNFPGRFSGRQFSNSRSEMNVSTLELGDSALYLCASSWAGGSYEQYFGPGTRLTVT.

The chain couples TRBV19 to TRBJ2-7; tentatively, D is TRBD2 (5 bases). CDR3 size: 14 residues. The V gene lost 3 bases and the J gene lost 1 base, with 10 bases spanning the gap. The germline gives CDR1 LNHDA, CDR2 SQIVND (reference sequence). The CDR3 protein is CASSIQAESYEQYF. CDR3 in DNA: TGTGCCAGTAGTATCCAAGCGGAATCCTACGAGCAGTACTTC.

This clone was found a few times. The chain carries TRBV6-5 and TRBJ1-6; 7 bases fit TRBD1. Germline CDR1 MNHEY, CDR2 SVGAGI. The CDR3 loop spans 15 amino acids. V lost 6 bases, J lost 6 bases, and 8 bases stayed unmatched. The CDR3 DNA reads TGTGCCAGCAGCCACGGGGACAGCACTAATTCACCCCTCCACTTT. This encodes CASSHGDSTNSPLHF.

The CDR3 DNA follows: TGTGCCAGCAGCTTAGGCGGGGGGACACCCTTTGGAAAGCAGTACTTC. Encoded protein: CASSLGGGTPFGKQYF. The V call is TRBV7-9, the J call TRBJ2-7, with TRBD2 matching over 8 bases. V lost 1 base, J lost 8 bases, and 13 bases stayed unmatched. The germline V gene encodes CDR1 SEHNR and CDR2 FQNEAQ (reference sequence). The CDR3 totals 16 residues. The full variable domain, rest sourced from reference TRBV7-9 and TRBJ2-7, is DTGVSQNPRHKITKRGQNVTFRCDPISEHNRLYWYRQTLGQGPEFLTYFQNEAQLEKSRLLSDRFSAERPKGSFSTLEIQRTEQGDSAMYLCASSLGGGTPFGKQYFGPGTRLTVT.

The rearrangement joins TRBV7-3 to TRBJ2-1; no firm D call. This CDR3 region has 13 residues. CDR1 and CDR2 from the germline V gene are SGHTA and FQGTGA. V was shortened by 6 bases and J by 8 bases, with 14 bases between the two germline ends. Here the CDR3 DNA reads TGTGCCAGCAGTCCTCCGGGTCATCATGAGCAGTTCTTC. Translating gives CASSPPGHHEQFF.

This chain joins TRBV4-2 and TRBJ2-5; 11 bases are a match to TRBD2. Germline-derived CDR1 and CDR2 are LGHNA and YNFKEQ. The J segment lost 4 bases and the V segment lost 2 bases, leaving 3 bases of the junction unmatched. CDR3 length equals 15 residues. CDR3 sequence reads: CASSQLAGGGETQYF. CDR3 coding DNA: TGTGCCAGCAGCCAACTAGCGGGGGGCGGAGAGACCCAGTACTTC.

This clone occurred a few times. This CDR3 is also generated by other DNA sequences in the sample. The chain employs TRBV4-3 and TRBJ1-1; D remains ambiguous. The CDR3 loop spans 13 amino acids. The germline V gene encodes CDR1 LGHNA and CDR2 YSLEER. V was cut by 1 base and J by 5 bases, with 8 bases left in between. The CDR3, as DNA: TGCGCCAGCAGCCAAGGGAGCTGGACTGAAGCTTTCTTT. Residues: CASSQGSWTEAFF.

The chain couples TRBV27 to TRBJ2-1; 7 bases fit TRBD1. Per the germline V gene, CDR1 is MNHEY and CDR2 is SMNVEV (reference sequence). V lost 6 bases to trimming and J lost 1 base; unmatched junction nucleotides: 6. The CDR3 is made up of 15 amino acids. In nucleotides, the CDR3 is TGTGCCAGCAGAGCCCGGGGACAGTCCTACAATGAGCAGTTCTTC. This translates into CASRARGQSYNEQFF.

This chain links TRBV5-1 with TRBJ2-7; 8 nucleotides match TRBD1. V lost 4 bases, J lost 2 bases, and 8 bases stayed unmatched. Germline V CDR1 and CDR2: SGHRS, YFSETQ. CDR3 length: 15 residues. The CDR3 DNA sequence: TGCGCCAGCAGCCCCACGGGACAGGAAACCTACGAGCAGTACTTC. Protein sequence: CASSPTGQETYEQYF.

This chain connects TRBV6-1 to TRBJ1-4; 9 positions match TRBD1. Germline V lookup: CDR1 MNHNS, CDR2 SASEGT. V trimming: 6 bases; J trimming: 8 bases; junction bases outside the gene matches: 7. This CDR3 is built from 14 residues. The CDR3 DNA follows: TGTGCCAGCAGCGGGGGGACAGGGAGGGAAAAACTGTTTTTT. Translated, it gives CASSGGTGREKLFF.